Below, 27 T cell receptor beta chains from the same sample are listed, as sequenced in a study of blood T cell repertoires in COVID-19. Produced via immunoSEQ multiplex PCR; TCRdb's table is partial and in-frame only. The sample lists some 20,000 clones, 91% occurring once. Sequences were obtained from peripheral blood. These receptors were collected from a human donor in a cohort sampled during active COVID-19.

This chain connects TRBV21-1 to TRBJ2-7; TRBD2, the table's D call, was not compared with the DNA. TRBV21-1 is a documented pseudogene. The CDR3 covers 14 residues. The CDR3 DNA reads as TGTGCCAGCAGCAAAGAAGGGAGCCGGACGCGAAGGTACGTC. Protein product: CASSKEGSRTRRYV.

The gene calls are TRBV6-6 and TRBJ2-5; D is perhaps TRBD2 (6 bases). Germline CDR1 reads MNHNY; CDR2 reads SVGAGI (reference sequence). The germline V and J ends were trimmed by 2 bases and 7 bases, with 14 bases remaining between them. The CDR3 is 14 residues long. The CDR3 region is CASSYEEGVGTQYF. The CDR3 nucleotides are TGTGCCAGCAGTTACGAGGAGGGCGTGGGGACCCAGTACTTC.

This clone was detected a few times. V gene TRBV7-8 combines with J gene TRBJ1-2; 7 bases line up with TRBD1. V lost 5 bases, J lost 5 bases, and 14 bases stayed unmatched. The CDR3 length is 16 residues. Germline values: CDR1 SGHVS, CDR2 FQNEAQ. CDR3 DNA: TGTGCCAGCAGCCCACGTAGGGGGCGTCAAGATTATGGCTACACCTTC. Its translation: CASSPRRGRQDYGYTF.

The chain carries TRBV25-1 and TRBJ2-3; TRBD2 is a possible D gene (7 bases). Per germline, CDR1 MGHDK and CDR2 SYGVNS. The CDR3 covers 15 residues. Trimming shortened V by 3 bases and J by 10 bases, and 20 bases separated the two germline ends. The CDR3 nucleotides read TGTGCCAGCAGTGATGGGGGCGGGGGAGATATAGCGCAGTATTTT. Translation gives CASSDGGGGDIAQYF.

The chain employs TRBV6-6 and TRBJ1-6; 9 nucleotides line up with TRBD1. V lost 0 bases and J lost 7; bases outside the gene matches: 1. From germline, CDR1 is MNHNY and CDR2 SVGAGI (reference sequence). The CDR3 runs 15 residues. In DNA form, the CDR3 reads TGTGCCAGCAGTTACTCCGGGACAGGGAATTCACCCCTCCACTTT. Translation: CASSYSGTGNSPLHF.

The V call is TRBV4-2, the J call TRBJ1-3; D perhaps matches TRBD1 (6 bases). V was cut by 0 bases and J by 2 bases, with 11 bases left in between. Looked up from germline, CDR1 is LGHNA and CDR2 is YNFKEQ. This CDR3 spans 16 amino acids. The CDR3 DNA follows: TGTGCCAGCAGCCAAGAACGTCCAGGGGCTGGAAACACCATATATTTT. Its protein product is CASSQERPGAGNTIYF.

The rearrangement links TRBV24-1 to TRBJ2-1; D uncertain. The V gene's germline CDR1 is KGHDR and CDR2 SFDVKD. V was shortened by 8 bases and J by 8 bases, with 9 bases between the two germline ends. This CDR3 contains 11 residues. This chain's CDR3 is CATTSLDEQFF. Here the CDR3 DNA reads TGTGCCACCACGAGTCTTGATGAGCAGTTCTTC.

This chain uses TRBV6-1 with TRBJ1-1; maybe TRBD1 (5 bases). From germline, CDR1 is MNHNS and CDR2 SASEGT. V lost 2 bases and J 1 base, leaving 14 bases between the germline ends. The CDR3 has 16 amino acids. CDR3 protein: CASSERGSFSNTEAFF. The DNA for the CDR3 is TGTGCCAGCAGTGAAAGGGGCAGTTTCTCGAACACTGAAGCTTTCTTT.

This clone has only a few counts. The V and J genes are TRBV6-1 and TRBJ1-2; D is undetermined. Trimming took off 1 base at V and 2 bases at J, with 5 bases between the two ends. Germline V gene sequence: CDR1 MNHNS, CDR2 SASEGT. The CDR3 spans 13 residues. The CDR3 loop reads CASSEDRNYGYTF. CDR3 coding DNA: TGTGCCAGCAGTGAAGACAGAAACTATGGCTACACCTTC.

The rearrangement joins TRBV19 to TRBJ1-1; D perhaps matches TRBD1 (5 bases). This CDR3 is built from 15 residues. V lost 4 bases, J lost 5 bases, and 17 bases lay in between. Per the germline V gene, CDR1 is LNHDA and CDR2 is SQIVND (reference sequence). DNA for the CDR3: TGTGCCAGTAGTACTATAGCAGGGCTCTTGACTGAAGCTTTCTTT. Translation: CASSTIAGLLTEAFF.

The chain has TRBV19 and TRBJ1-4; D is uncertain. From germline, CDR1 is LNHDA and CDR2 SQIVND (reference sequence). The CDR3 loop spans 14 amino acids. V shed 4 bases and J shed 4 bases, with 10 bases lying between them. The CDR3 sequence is CASSNAGLNEKLFF. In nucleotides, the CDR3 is TGTGCCAGTAGTAATGCGGGCCTTAATGAAAAACTGTTTTTT. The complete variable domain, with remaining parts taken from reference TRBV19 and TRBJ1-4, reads DGGITQSPKYLFRKEGQNVTLSCEQNLNHDAMYWYRQDPGQGLRLIYYSQIVNDFQKGDIAEGYSVSREKKESFPLTVTSAQKNPTAFYLCASSNAGLNEKLFFGSGTQLSVL.

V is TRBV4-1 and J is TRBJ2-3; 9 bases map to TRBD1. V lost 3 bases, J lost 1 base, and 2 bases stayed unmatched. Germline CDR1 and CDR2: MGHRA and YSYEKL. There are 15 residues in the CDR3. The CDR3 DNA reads TGCGCCAGCAGCCAGCGGACAGGGGGCACAGATACGCAGTATTTT. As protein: CASSQRTGGTDTQYF.

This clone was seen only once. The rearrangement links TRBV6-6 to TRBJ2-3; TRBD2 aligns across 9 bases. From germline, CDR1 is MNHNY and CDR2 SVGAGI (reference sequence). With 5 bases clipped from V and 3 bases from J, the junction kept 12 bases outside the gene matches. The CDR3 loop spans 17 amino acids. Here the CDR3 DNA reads TGTGCCAGCAGTCCAACCACTGCTAGCGGGGATACAGATACGCAGTATTTT. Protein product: CASSPTTASGDTDTQYF.

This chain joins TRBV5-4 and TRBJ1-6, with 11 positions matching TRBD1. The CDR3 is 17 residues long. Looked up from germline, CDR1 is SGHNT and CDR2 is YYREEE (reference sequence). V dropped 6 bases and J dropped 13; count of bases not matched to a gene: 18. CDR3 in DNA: TGTGCCAGCAACAACCAGATTAGGACAGGGGGCTGGACCCCCCTCCACTTT. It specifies CASNNQIRTGGWTPLHF.

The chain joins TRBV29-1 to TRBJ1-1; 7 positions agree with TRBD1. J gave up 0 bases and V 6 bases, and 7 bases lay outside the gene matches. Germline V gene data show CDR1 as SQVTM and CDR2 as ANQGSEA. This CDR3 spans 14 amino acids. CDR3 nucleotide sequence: TGCAGCGTAGAGACAGGGTTCCTGAACACTGAAGCTTTCTTT. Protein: CSVETGFLNTEAFF.

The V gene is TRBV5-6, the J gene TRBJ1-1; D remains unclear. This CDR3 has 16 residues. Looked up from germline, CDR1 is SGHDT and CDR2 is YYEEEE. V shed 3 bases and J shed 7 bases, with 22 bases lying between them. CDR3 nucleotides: TGTGCCAGCAGCTCGCCTCCTTCTCTCGTCCCGGGTGAAGCTTTCTTT. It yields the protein CASSSPPSLVPGEAFF.

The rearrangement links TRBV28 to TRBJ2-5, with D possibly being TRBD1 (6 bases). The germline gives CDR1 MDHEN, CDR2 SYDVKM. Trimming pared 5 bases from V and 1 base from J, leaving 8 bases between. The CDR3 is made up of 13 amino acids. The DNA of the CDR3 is TGTGCCAGCAGTGCGGACAGCCAAGAGACCCAGTACTTC. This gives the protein CASSADSQETQYF.

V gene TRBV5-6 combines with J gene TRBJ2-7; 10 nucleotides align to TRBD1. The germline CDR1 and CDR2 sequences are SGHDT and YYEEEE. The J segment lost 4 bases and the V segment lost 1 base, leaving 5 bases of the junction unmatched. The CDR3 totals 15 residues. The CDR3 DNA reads TGTGCCAGCAGCTTGTTGGGGACAGGGGCTTACGAGCAGTACTTC. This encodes CASSLLGTGAYEQYF.

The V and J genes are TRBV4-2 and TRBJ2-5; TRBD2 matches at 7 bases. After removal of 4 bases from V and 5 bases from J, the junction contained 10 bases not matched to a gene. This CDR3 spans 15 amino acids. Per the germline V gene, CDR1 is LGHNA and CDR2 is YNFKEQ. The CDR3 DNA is TGTGCCAGCAGCCCCTCCGGTGCGGGGGTGGAGACCCAGTACTTC. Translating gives CASSPSGAGVETQYF.

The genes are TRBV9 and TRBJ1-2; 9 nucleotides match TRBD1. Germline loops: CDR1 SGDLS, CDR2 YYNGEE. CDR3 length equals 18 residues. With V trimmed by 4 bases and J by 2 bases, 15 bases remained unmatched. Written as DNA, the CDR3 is TGTGCCAGCAGCCCAACAGAGCCCAGGGACAGGGCCAACTATGGCTACACCTTC. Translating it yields CASSPTEPRDRANYGYTF.

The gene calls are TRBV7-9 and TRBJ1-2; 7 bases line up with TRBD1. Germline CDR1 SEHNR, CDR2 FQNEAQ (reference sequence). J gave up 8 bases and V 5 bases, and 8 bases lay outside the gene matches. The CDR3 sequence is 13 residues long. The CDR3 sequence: CASSADRVGGYTF. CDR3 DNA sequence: TGTGCCAGCAGCGCAGACAGGGTTGGCGGCTACACCTTC.

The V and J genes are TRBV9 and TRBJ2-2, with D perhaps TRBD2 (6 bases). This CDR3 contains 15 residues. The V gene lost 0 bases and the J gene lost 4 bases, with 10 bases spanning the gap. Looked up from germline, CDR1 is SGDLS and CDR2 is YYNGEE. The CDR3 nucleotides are TGTGCCAGCAGCGTAGGGGGAGGTATCACCGGGGAGCTGTTTTTT. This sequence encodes CASSVGGGITGELFF.

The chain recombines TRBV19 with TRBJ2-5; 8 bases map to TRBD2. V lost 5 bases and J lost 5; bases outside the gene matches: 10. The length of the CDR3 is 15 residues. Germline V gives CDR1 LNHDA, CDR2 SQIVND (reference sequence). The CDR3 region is CASSYRGGSWETQYF. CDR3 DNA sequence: TGTGCCAGTAGTTACCGGGGGGGCTCTTGGGAGACCCAGTACTTC.

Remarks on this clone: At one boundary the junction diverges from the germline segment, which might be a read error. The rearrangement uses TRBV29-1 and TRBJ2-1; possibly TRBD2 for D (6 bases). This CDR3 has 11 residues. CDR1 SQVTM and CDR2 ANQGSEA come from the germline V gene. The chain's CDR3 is CSAMGGLGILF. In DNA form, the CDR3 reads TGCAGCGCGATGGGGGGACTCGGTATTCTCTTC.

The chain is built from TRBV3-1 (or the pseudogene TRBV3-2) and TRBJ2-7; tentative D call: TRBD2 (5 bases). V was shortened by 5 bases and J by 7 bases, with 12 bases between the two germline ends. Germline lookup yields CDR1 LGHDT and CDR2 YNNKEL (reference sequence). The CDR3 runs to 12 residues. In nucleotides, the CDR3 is TGTGCCAGCAGCTATCCTGGAGGAGAGCAGTACTTC. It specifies CASSYPGGEQYF.

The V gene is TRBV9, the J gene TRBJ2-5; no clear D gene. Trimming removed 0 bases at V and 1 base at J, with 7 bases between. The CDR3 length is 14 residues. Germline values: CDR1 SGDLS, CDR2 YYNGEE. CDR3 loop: CASSVARSQETQYF. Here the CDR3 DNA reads TGTGCCAGCAGCGTAGCTCGGTCCCAAGAGACCCAGTACTTC.

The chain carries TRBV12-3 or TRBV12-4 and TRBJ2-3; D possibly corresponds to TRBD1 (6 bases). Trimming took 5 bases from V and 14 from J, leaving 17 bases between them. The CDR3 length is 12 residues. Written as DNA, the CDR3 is TGTGCCAGCAGTCTCGGGACACCCACGGGGTATTTT. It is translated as CASSLGTPTGYF.